This T cell receptor beta chain was sequenced during a study of spatial heterogeneity in lung cancer. About the research overall: A module score for T cells, taken from matched bulk RNA-seq, correlated strongly with TCR transcript counts in tumor regions. Findings of the study overall: How many expanded intratumoral alpha and beta TCRs were present tracked the tumor mutation count, which was a count of nonsynonymous mutations.

The time point was: sample taken at primary tumor resection. About this clonotype itself: The antigen is unknown. Since it is a stray read in a library aimed at alpha chains, this beta chain has a size that is not meaningful.

Trimming left V 3 bases short and J 7 bases short, with 19 bases between. The CDR3 is 15 residues long. TCRdb reprocessed the 5' RACE reads with MiXCR, giving one entry per CDR3 protein. The table has 9,500 to 12,000 distinct CDR3 sequences, about 8.4% seen once. J is TRBJ2-7 and V is TRBV12-3 or TRBV12-4, with D possibly being TRBD1 or TRBD2 (6 bases each). The clonotype comes from a female donor with early-stage non-small cell lung cancer. The sample here was lung tumor tissue, taken at surgery. The CDR3 sequence is CASSFRPGAVREQYF. The CDR3 region has the DNA TGTGCCAGCAGTTTTCGCCCGGGGGCGGTGAGGGAGCAGTACTTC.